The rows below give T cell receptor beta chains drawn from one sample of a study of graft-versus-host responses after intestinal transplantation. Sequencing used immunoSEQ multiplex PCR; TCRdb keeps in-frame clones, though not all of them. The sample lists about 39,000 clones; approximately 93% were seen once. The sequencing used PBMCs, collected around 730 days after intestinal transplantation. These receptors originate from a human patient who received an intestinal transplant, so some T cells may come from the graft donor. CDR3s include the opening cysteine and the closing phenylalanine or tryptophan. D genes are given only for firm matches. Part of the rows lack a size; the others show once, few, many or a class for expanded clones.

j_gene	v_gene	d_gene	abundance	CDR3aa	CDR3nt
TRBJ2-1	TRBV11-3	.	.	CASSLSRTGAYNEQFF	TGTGCCAGCAGCTTATCGAGAACGGGGGCCTACAATGAGCAGTTCTTC
TRBJ2-1	TRBV18	.	.	CASSHDPGLNEQFF	TGTGCCAGCTCACATGACCCCGGACTCAATGAGCAGTTCTTC
TRBJ1-1	TRBV7-9	.	.	CATEPRDYNTEAFF	TGTGCCACGGAACCCAGAGATTATAACACTGAAGCTTTCTTT
TRBJ2-1	TRBV29-1	.	.	CSVDGPPPSYNEQFF	TGCAGCGTGGACGGACCACCCCCCTCCTACAATGAGCAGTTCTTC
TRBJ1-1	TRBV5-6	.	.	CASSPGGSWGFSNTEAFF	TGTGCCAGCAGCCCCGGCGGATCGTGGGGGTTCTCGAACACTGAAGCTTTCTTT
TRBJ1-4	TRBV15	.	.	CATISGTGNEKLFF	TGTGCCACCATTAGCGGGACGGGTAATGAAAAACTGTTTTTT
TRBJ2-5	TRBV5-6	TRBD1	.	CASSLVGTGGRRATQYF	TGTGCCAGCAGCTTGGTAGGGACAGGGGGTCGAAGGGCGACCCAGTACTTC
TRBJ2-5	TRBV10-3	.	.	CAIRDQETQYF	TGTGCCATTAGGGACCAAGAGACCCAGTACTTC
TRBJ2-1	TRBV11-2	.	.	CASSPTDSLVREQFF	TGTGCCAGCAGCCCGACGGACAGTTTAGTAAGGGAGCAGTTCTTC
TRBJ1-3	TRBV5-5	.	.	CASSSAPVSGNTIYF	TGTGCCAGCAGCTCAGCCCCCGTATCTGGAAACACCATATATTTT
TRBJ2-5	TRBV9	TRBD2	.	CASSPPTSLAGANQETQYF	TGTGCCAGCAGCCCCCCAACTTCGCTAGCGGGGGCCAACCAAGAGACCCAGTACTTC
TRBJ2-3	TRBV19	TRBD2	.	CASSGGTGPDTQYF	TGTGCCAGTAGCGGGGGGACGGGCCCAGATACGCAGTATTTT
TRBJ1-3	TRBV7-3	.	.	CASSQQFGDTIYF	TGTGCCAGCAGCCAACAGTTCGGGGACACCATATATTTT
TRBJ1-6	TRBV14	TRBD1	.	CASSPMDRGPSPLHF	TGTGCCAGCAGCCCGATGGACAGGGGGCCTTCACCCCTCCACTTT
TRBJ1-6	TRBV6-6	.	.	CASSYLASSPLHF	TGTGCCAGCAGTTACTTGGCTTCTTCACCCCTCCACTTT
TRBJ1-5	TRBV4-1	.	.	CASSQDTSPQPQHF	TGCGCCAGCAGCCAAGATACCAGCCCCCAGCCCCAGCATTTT
TRBJ2-7	TRBV6-6	TRBD1	.	CASSYGGTGVYEQYF	TGTGCCAGCAGTTACGGTGGGACAGGGGTGTACGAGCAGTACTTC
TRBJ2-1	TRBV13	TRBD1	.	CASRWRDRGRNEQFF	TGTGCCAGCAGATGGCGGGACAGGGGTCGCAATGAGCAGTTCTTC
TRBJ2-7	TRBV4-1	.	once	CASSQGEGWFYEQYF	TGCGCCAGCAGCCAAGGTGAGGGGTGGTTCTACGAGCAGTACTTC
TRBJ2-7	TRBV4-1	TRBD2	.	CASSSAGGFEYEQYF	TGCGCCAGCAGCTCCGCGGGGGGGTTTGAGTACGAGCAGTACTTC
TRBJ2-1	TRBV4-1	TRBD2	.	CASSQDPSLAGGESGSYNEQFF	TGCGCCAGCAGCCAAGATCCCTCCCTAGCGGGAGGTGAGTCCGGTTCCTACAATGAGCAGTTCTTC
TRBJ1-4	TRBV28	.	.	CASTGPVGEKLFF	TGTGCCAGCACTGGTCCCGTGGGGGAAAAACTGTTTTTT
TRBJ2-3	TRBV7-3	.	.	CASSLLLGAEDTQYF	TGTGCCAGCAGCCTCCTTCTGGGAGCGGAGGATACGCAGTATTTT
TRBJ1-1	TRBV5-1	TRBD1	.	CASSFGHTGGPEAFF	TGCGCCAGCAGCTTCGGCCATACAGGGGGCCCTGAAGCTTTCTTT
TRBJ1-1	TRBV5-1	.	.	CASSLGPSLGGTEAFF	TGCGCCAGCAGCTTGGGGCCGTCTTTGGGCGGCACTGAAGCTTTCTTT
TRBJ1-3	TRBV6-1	.	once	CASSPLTNTIYF	TGTGCCAGCAGCCCCCTTACTAACACCATATATTTT